Listed below are T cell receptor beta chains from one sample, sequenced in a study of Ad26.COV2.S vaccination and SARS-CoV-2 variants. Assay: immunoSEQ multiplex PCR; the TCRdb copy retains only in-frame clones and omits some. Altogether about 680,000 clones are present, about 89% being singletons, with the ten largest covering approximately 1.5%. This specimen was peripheral blood, taken in a trial of Ad26.COV2.S vaccine versus placebo. Source of these receptors: a person aged 18 to 65 who received the Ad26.COV2.S COVID-19 vaccine or a placebo. Each CDR3 is given with its conserved first and last residue. A D gene is named only where the DNA matches it firmly. Part of the rows lack a size; the others show once, few, many or a class for expanded clones.

d_gene	abundance	v_gene	j_gene	CDR3nt	CDR3aa
-	once	TRBV11-2	TRBJ2-3	TGTGCCAGCAGCTTAGAGGGTGCGACAGATACGCAGTATTTT	CASSLEGATDTQYF
TRBD2	-	TRBV5-1	TRBJ2-1	TGCGCCAGCAGCAAATTGACTAGCGGAGCCCCGTTAAGCTCCTACAATGAGCAGTTCTTC	CASSKLTSGAPLSSYNEQFF
TRBD2	-	TRBV6-6	TRBJ2-3	TGTGCCAGCAGTCAAACGGCGGGAGGGCCCCACACAGATACGCAGTATTTT	CASSQTAGGPHTDTQYF
-	once	TRBV9	TRBJ2-7	TGTGCCAGCAGCGTAAGGGCAGGGTCAGACTACGAGCAGTACTTC	CASSVRAGSDYEQYF
TRBD2	-	TRBV2	TRBJ2-7	TGTGCCAGCAGTGAGACTAGCGGGGCAACGCAGTACTTT	CASSETSGATQYF
-	few	TRBV7-9	TRBJ1-1	TGTGCCAGCAGCTTAGTGGCAGGGTTGAACACTGAAGCTTTCTTT	CASSLVAGLNTEAFF
-	-	TRBV18	TRBJ2-1	TGTGCCAGCTCACCTGGGGGCTCCTACAATGAGCAGTTCTTC	CASSPGGSYNEQFF
-	-	TRBV19	TRBJ1-5	TGTGCCAGTAGTGGTTCTGAACAGGGAATCAAGCCCCAGCATTTT	CASSGSEQGIKPQHF
-	-	TRBV11-1	TRBJ2-1	TGTGCCAGCAGCTTAGGTGCAGCCGGACTGTTCTTC	CASSLGAAGLFF
-	-	TRBV25-1	TRBJ1-6	TGTGCCTCGCGGGATTCCTCCTATAATTCACCCCTCCACTTT	CASRDSSYNSPLHF
TRBD2	-	TRBV6-5	TRBJ2-7	TGTGCCAGTATTCGGACTAGCGGATCCTACGAGCAGTACTTC	CASIRTSGSYEQYF
-	-	TRBV7-9	TRBJ1-4	TGTGCCAGCAGCTTAGACGAGGAAAAACTGTTTTTT	CASSLDEEKLFF
-	few	TRBV4-3	TRBJ1-3	TGCGCCAGCAGCCAAGGGGCCTCTGGAAACACCATATATTTT	CASSQGASGNTIYF
-	once	TRBV15	TRBJ2-1	TGTGCCACCAGAGCCAGGGAGGAGAGGAATGAGCAGTTCTTC	CATRAREERNEQFF
TRBD1	-	TRBV6-5	TRBJ2-1	TGTGCCAGCAGGCGACAGGGGGTTTACAATGAGCAGTTCTTC	CASRRQGVYNEQFF
-	-	TRBV19	TRBJ2-1	TGTGCCAGTAGTATACAGACAGGATTCTCCTACAATGAGCAGTTCTTC	CASSIQTGFSYNEQFF
-	-	TRBV18	TRBJ2-1	TGTGCCAGCTCTGCTCGGGAGACCTACAATGAGCAGTTCTTC	CASSARETYNEQFF
TRBD2	-	TRBV7-9	TRBJ2-3	TGTGCCAACGCCGGTAGCGGGAACCCAGATACGCAGTATTTT	CANAGSGNPDTQYF
TRBD1	-	TRBV19	TRBJ2-5	TGTGCCAGTAGTATTCACAGGGGTGAGACCCAGTACTTC	CASSIHRGETQYF
TRBD1	-	TRBV29-1	TRBJ1-2	TGCAACGTACAGGGGAGCCTCGGCTACACCTTC	CNVQGSLGYTF